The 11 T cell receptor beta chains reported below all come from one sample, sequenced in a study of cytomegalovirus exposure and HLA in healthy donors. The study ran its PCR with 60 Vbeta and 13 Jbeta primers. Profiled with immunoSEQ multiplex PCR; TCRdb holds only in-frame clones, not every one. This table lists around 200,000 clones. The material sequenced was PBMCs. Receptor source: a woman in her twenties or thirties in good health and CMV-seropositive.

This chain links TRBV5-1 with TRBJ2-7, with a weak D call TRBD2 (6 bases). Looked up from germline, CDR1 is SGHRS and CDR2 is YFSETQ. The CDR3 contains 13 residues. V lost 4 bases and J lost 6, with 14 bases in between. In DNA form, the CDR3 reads TGCGCCAGCAGCCGGACCGGAGCGGGCGAGCAGTACTTC. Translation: CASSRTGAGEQYF.

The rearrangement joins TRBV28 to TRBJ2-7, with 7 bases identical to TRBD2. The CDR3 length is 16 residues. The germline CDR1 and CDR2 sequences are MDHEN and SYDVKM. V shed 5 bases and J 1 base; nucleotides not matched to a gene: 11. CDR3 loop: CASSPGGISRSYEQYF. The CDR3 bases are TGTGCCAGCAGTCCCGGGGGGATCAGCCGTTCCTACGAGCAGTACTTC.

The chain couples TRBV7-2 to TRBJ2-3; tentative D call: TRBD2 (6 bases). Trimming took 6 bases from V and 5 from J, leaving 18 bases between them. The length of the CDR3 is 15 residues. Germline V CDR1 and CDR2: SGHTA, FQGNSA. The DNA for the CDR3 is TGTGCCAGCAGAGCTTACGGAGGGCCGGTAGATACGCAGTATTTT. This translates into CASRAYGGPVDTQYF.

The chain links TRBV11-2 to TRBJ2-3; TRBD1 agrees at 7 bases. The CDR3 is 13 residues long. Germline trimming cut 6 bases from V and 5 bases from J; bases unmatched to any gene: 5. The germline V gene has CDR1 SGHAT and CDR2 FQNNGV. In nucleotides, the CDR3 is TGTGCCAGCAGTCCTACAGGGGTAGATACGCAGTATTTT. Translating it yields CASSPTGVDTQYF.

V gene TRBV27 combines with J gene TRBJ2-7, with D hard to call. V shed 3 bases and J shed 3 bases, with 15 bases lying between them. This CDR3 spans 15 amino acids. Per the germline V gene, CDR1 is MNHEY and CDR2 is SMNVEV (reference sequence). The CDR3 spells CASSFFQAALYEQYF. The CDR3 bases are TGTGCCAGCAGTTTTTTTCAGGCTGCTCTCTACGAGCAGTACTTC.

This chain's CDR3 is CASSRGETQYF. CDR3 nucleotide sequence: TGTGCCAGTAGCCGAGGGGAGACCCAGTACTTC. The gene calls are TRBV19 and TRBJ2-5; TRBD2 is a possible D gene (5 bases). Per germline, CDR1 LNHDA and CDR2 SQIVND (reference sequence). This CDR3 has 11 residues. V shed 6 bases and J shed 5 bases, with 7 bases lying between them. Full variable domain (remainder filled in from reference TRBV19 and TRBJ2-5): DGGITQSPKYLFRKEGQNVTLSCEQNLNHDAMYWYRQDPGQGLRLIYYSQIVNDFQKGDIAEGYSVSREKKESFPLTVTSAQKNPTAFYLCASSRGETQYFGPGTRLLVL.

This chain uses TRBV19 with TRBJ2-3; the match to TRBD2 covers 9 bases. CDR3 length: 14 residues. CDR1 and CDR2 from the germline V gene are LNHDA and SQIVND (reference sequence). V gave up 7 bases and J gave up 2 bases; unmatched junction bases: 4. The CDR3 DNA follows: TGTGCCAGTAAGTCTAGCGGGAACACAGATACGCAGTATTTT. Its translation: CASKSSGNTDTQYF.

CDR3 in amino acids: CASSLVEGTDTQYF. The CDR3, as DNA: TGTGCCAGCAGCTTAGTGGAGGGCACAGATACGCAGTATTTT. V and J are TRBV7-6 and TRBJ2-3, with D maybe TRBD2 (5 bases). The CDR3 runs to 14 residues. Trimming stripped 1 base from V and 1 base from J, with 6 bases between. Germline CDR1 SGHVS, CDR2 FNYEAQ.

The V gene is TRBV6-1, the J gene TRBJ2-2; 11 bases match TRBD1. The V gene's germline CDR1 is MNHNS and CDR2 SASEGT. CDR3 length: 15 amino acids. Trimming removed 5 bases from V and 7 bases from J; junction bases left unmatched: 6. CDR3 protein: CASSPDRGRGGELFF. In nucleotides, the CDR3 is TGTGCCAGCAGTCCGGACAGGGGGCGGGGCGGGGAGCTGTTTTTT.

Here the CDR3 DNA reads TGTGCCAGCAGTGAAGCAGGGGGCGTTGGAAACACCATATATTTT. This encodes CASSEAGGVGNTIYF. This sequence joins TRBV2 and TRBJ1-3; 7 nucleotides match TRBD1. Germline CDR1 SNHLY, CDR2 FYNNEI. CDR3 length: 15 amino acids. V shed 0 bases and J 3 bases; nucleotides not matched to a gene: 2.

Here the CDR3 reads CASSGGAGGTPGELFF. The CDR3 coding sequence is TGTGCCAGCAGCGGAGGGGCAGGGGGGACGCCCGGGGAGCTGTTTTTT. V gene TRBV5-4 combines with J gene TRBJ2-2; possibly TRBD1 for D (7 bases). In germline, CDR1 is SGHNT, CDR2 YYREEE (reference sequence). V was cut by 4 bases and J by 6 bases, with 19 bases left in between. The CDR3 sequence is 16 residues long.